These 25 T cell receptor beta chains were all obtained from the same sample, sequenced in a study of tumor-infiltrating lymphocytes in primary liver carcinoma. Both RNA and DNA were isolated together from roughly 20-30 mg of bulk tissue that had not been sorted. Researchers generated TCR beta cDNA from approximately 0.55 ug of total RNA, relying on a constant-region primer. Employing slightly modified ARM-PCR, three nested multiplex PCR rounds were run, and these gave rise to the TCR beta libraries. The study ran its first two PCR rounds for about 11 cycles each, using TRBV1-TRBV30 forward primers and a C-beta reverse primer. One entry per CDR3 protein, called by TCRdb with MiXCR from the multiplex PCR reads. The profile covers over 95,000 distinct CDR3 sequences, with over 55% appearing a single time and 7.5% to 10% taken by the ten largest. Sequencing input: liver tumor tissue from sampling region 5. Sample subset: tumor region T5, tumor centre. The source is a woman between 55 and 75 years old with primary liver carcinoma and hepatitis B virus infection.

V usage is TRBV4-1 and J usage is TRBJ1-1; maybe TRBD1 (6 bases). CDR3 size: 17 residues. The V gene lost 1 base and the J gene lost 1 base, with 16 bases spanning the gap. Germline CDR1 is MGHRA and CDR2 is YSYEKL. This CDR3 reads CASSQGGSGTRNTEAFF. CDR3 sequence (DNA): TGCGCCAGCAGCCAAGGTGGGTCAGGGACACGGAACACTGAAGCTTTCTTT.

The CDR3 region has the DNA TGTGCCAGCGCCAGGTTTAACACCGGGGAGCTGTTTTTT. It encodes CASARFNTGELFF. This rearrangement joins TRBV9 to TRBJ2-2; D unclear. Trimming left V 7 bases short and J 2 bases short, with 9 bases between. Germline V gene sequence: CDR1 SGDLS, CDR2 YYNGEE. CDR3 length equals 13 residues.

As concerns this clonotype: The junction and the germline gene differ at one end; a read error may be behind it. The CDR3 DNA is TGTTCCAGCAGCCCCTACGCGATAGGGCTAGCGGCCCAAAGCACAGATACGCAGTATTTT. Protein: CSSSPYAIGLAAQSTDTQYF. The chain uses TRBV11-2 and TRBJ2-3; 7 nucleotides match TRBD2. CDR3 length equals 20 residues. The germline gives CDR1 SGHAT, CDR2 FQNNGV.

This clonotype is labeled medium-sized. This rearrangement joins TRBV5-4 to TRBJ2-7; 7 positions match TRBD1. The germline V gene has CDR1 SGHNT and CDR2 YYREEE (reference sequence). V lost 0 bases and J lost 3; bases outside the gene matches: 6. This CDR3 has 15 residues. CDR3 DNA: TGTGCCAGCAGCTTGGGACAGGGTTTAGGCTACGAGCAGTACTTC. Its protein is CASSLGQGLGYEQYF.

The chain employs TRBV24-1 and TRBJ2-1; D gene uncertain. CDR1 is KGHDR, CDR2 SFDVKD, per germline. CDR3 length equals 16 residues. The V and J ends lost 8 bases and 5 bases respectively, with 21 bases between them. Here the CDR3 DNA reads TGTGCCACCAATGACTCCACTATCCTGAGTAACAATGAGCAGTTCTTC. Translation gives CATNDSTILSNNEQFF.

This clonotype was seen just once. A junction end diverges from the germline sequence, so it may reflect a read error. The chain employs TRBV6-2 or TRBV6-3 and TRBJ2-7; TRBD2 aligns across 11 bases. Germline V gene lookup returns CDR1 MNHEY and CDR2 SVGEGT. The CDR3 extends over 15 amino acids. This CDR3 is CTSIKASGRSYEQYF. CDR3 coding DNA: TGTACCAGTATCAAGGCTAGCGGGAGGTCGTACGAGCAGTACTTC.

This clonotype was counted a single time. The chain links TRBV11-3 to TRBJ1-1, with D tentatively TRBD1 (5 bases). V lost 5 bases and J 8 bases, leaving 21 bases between the germline ends. The CDR3 totals 15 residues. The germline CDR1 and CDR2 sequences are SGHNT and YENEEA. The CDR3 nucleotides are TGTGCCAGCAGCCCCCCACGGGACTTGAAGACCGAAGCTTTCTTT. This translates into CASSPPRDLKTEAFF.

The table lists this clonotype with many counts. CDR3 DNA: TGTGCCAGCAGTTTGCAAGGACAGGGTGTGGACGAGCAGTACTTC. Amino acids: CASSLQGQGVDEQYF. The rearrangement joins TRBV28 to TRBJ2-7, with 8 bases that match TRBD1. V was clipped by 3 bases and J by 5 bases; unmatched bases: 9. The germline gives CDR1 MDHEN, CDR2 SYDVKM. The CDR3 length is 15 residues.

The genes are TRBV7-9 and TRBJ2-2; D might be TRBD2 (6 bases). Trimming took off 5 bases at V and 8 bases at J, with 15 bases between the two ends. The CDR3 consists of 14 residues. Germline loops: CDR1 SEHNR, CDR2 FQNEAQ (reference sequence). The CDR3 bases are TGTGCCAGCAGCCGAGTGATGGGAGGAGGGGAGCTGTTTTTT. As protein: CASSRVMGGGELFF.

Comments on this clonotype: The CDR3 does not close with the conserved phenylalanine or tryptophan, likely indicating a read error. The CDR3 here is CASSHPGTCSSYEQYL. DNA for the CDR3: TGTGCCAGCAGCCATCCCGGGACATGTAGCTCCTACGAGCAGTACTTA. This chain links TRBV4-2 with TRBJ2-7; D may be TRBD1 (6 bases). The CDR3 is 16 residues long. Germline V gene lookup returns CDR1 LGHNA and CDR2 YNFKEQ. With 3 bases removed from V and 0 bases from J, the gap between germline ends came to 15 bases.

The chain has TRBV29-1 and TRBJ2-5, with no clear D. Germline V gene sequence: CDR1 SQVTM, CDR2 ANQGSEA. CDR3 length: 12 amino acids. The DNA of the CDR3 is TGCGCCTACATGGGGTCCCATGAGACCCAGTACTTC. This translates into CAYMGSHETQYF.

Concerning this clonotype: The junction and the germline gene differ at one end; a read error may be behind it. The CDR3 region has the DNA TGCGTCATCAGCTTAGAACGGACGAACAATGAGCAGTTCTTC. Its protein is CVISLERTNNEQFF. The rearrangement joins TRBV11-2 to TRBJ2-1; D not resolved. Germline-derived CDR1 and CDR2 are SGHAT and FQNNGV. The CDR3 totals 14 residues.

Details on this clonotype: Relative to the germline gene, one junction end is altered; a read error may explain this. The chain combines TRBV11-2 with TRBJ2-3, with D tentatively TRBD2 (6 bases). The germline CDR1 and CDR2 sequences are SGHAT and FQNNGV. The CDR3 runs to 14 residues. CDR3 in DNA: TGTGCCAGCAACCTGGACGGGGAGGTAGATACACAGTATTTT. Its translation: CASNLDGEVDTQYF.

This clonotype was picked up many times. The chain uses TRBV29-1 and TRBJ2-5, with a weak D call TRBD2 (5 bases). Trimming took 5 bases from V and 14 from J, leaving 18 bases between them. The CDR3 is 11 amino acids. The germline CDR1 and CDR2 sequences are SQVTM and ANQGSEA. The CDR3 sequence: CSVRVGEPGYF. Here the CDR3 DNA reads TGCAGCGTTAGAGTTGGAGAGCCGGGATACTTC.

Notes on this clonotype: This may be a read error: a much more frequent sequence differs by one nucleotide. This chain connects TRBV5-6 to TRBJ2-5; 13 nucleotides line up with TRBD2. The junction had 7 bases not matched to a gene; V was cut back by 7 bases and J by 1 base. CDR1 SGHDT and CDR2 YYEEEE come from the germline V gene. The CDR3 extends over 16 amino acids. The CDR3 region has the DNA TGTGCCAGCGGCCTCCGACTAGCGGGGGGCCAAGAGACCCAGTACTTC. Amino acids: CASGLRLAGGQETQYF.

As for this clonotype: The germline gene is not matched at one end of the junction; a read error may be the cause. V gene TRBV29-1 combines with J gene TRBJ1-1; a possible D gene is TRBD1 (5 bases). CDR3 size: 11 residues. Germline CDR1 reads SQVTM; CDR2 reads ANQGSEA. The CDR3 sequence: CSADLDTEASF. CDR3 sequence (DNA): TGCAGCGCTGACTTGGACACTGAAGCTTCCTTT.

This clonotype was seen repeatedly, ten times or more. The chain employs TRBV28 and TRBJ2-3; D is uncertain. The V gene lost 4 bases and the J gene lost 2 bases, with 7 bases spanning the gap. Germline-derived CDR1 and CDR2 are MDHEN and SYDVKM. This CDR3 spans 13 amino acids. The DNA of the CDR3 is TGTGCCAGCAGTTACCAGCCCACAGATACGCAGTATTTT. This gives the protein CASSYQPTDTQYF.

The rearrangement links TRBV5-4 to TRBJ1-1, with D possibly matching TRBD1 (6 bases). V dropped 5 bases and J dropped 3 bases, with 14 bases sitting between them. The CDR3 loop spans 14 amino acids. The germline V gene encodes CDR1 SGHNT and CDR2 YYREEE (reference sequence). The CDR3 nucleotides read TGTGCCAGCAGTTCGGGACATGCATACACTGAAGCTTTCTTT. This gives the protein CASSSGHAYTEAFF.

This clonotype was detected ten times or more. The chain joins TRBV5-1 to TRBJ2-7; D might be TRBD1 (6 bases). V was trimmed by 0 bases and J by 3 bases, leaving 16 bases between them. Germline-derived CDR1 and CDR2 are SGHRS and YFSETQ. The CDR3 loop spans 16 amino acids. The CDR3 coding sequence is TGCGCCAGCAGCTTGGGACCACAGGGCTACTACTACGAGCAGTACTTC. Its translation: CASSLGPQGYYYEQYF.

Of note for this clonotype: At one boundary the junction diverges from the germline segment, which might be a read error. This rearrangement joins TRBV12-3 or TRBV12-4 to TRBJ2-1, with D perhaps matching TRBD2 (6 bases). This CDR3 is 16 amino acids long. The CDR3 loop is CVSSRARGSSYNEQFF. Here the CDR3 DNA reads TGTGTCAGCAGTCGAGCCCGGGGGAGCTCCTACAATGAGCAGTTCTTC.

In regard to this clonotype: This clone may be a read error of a much larger clone one base away. This CDR3 is CVSSLGGRRDNEQFF. DNA for the CDR3: TGTGTCAGCAGTTTGGGCGGGAGGAGGGACAATGAGCAGTTCTTC. This chain uses TRBV28 with TRBJ2-1; 8 bases are a match to TRBD2. The CDR3 runs 15 residues. Germline-derived CDR1 and CDR2 are MDHEN and SYDVKM.

As regards this clonotype: An end of the junction differs from the germline gene, which may be a read error. The V gene is TRBV12-5, the J gene TRBJ2-3; D gene unclear. The length of the CDR3 is 13 residues. Germline values: CDR1 LGHNT, CDR2 FRNRAP. The CDR3 region is CASGSVNKNTQYF. CDR3 in DNA: TGTGCTAGTGGTTCGGTAAATAAGAATACGCAGTATTTC.

About this clonotype itself: Mismatch with germline at one junction end may stem from a read error. The V gene is TRBV11-3, the J gene TRBJ2-3, with TRBD1 matching 11 bases. This CDR3 is built from 17 residues. The germline V gene has CDR1 SGHNT and CDR2 YENEEA. The CDR3 DNA reads as TGTGCTAGCAACCGGGCGGCCGGACAGGGGGCCTCAGATACGCAGTATTTT. Residues: CASNRAAGQGASDTQYF.

The sample holds one count of this clonotype. The genes are TRBV6-1 and TRBJ2-7, with a possible D match to TRBD2 (5 bases). The germline V and J ends were trimmed by 9 bases and 3 bases, with 18 bases remaining between them. This CDR3 is 14 amino acids long. Germline loops: CDR1 MNHNS, CDR2 SASEGT. CDR3 in amino acids: CASRANGMSYEQYF. CDR3 nucleotides: TGTGCCAGTAGGGCTAACGGGATGAGCTACGAGCAGTACTTC.

Turning to this clonotype: One end of the junction does not line up with germline, which may come from a read error. The gene calls are TRBV6-6 and TRBJ1-4; D may be TRBD1 (6 bases). This CDR3 region has 15 residues. Looked up from germline, CDR1 is MNHNY and CDR2 is SVGAGI (reference sequence). The CDR3 bases are TGTGCCAGCAGCAAGGGTCGGGGGCCTAATGAAAAACTTTTTTTT. Its protein product is CASSKGRGPNEKLFF.